This T cell receptor beta chain stems from a study of vaccination effects on CD4 cells after COVID-19. Background on the study: Median timing of post-vaccine samples was 72 days after the second dose.

Before any sequencing was done, the ViraFEST assay used viral peptide pools to expand antigen-specific CD4+ T cells. The authors isolated CD4+ T cells after around nine days of culture. This person caught SARS-CoV-2 sometime from March to December 2020, and PCR testing confirmed the infection. Vaccine administered to participants consisted of two doses of either BNT162b2 or mRNA-1273. Note on this clone: No antigen is known for it. The junction shows a germline mismatch at one end, possibly a read error.

Generated by immunoSEQ multiplex PCR, the TCRdb table keeps only in-frame clones and is missing some. This table holds some 15,000 clones, 76% found once. The sequencing used CD4+ T cells from PBMCs cultured with HCoV-NL63 spike peptides, collected after COVID-19 vaccination. The receptor comes from a human donor who had a prior SARS-CoV-2 infection.

The CDR3 bases are TGTGCCAGCACACCTATTCGCTCCTATAATTCACCCCTCCACTTT. As protein: CASTPIRSYNSPLHF. The chain combines TRBV18 with TRBJ1-6; no reliable D call. This CDR3 region has 15 residues. Germline CDR1 is KGHSH and CDR2 is LQKENI.